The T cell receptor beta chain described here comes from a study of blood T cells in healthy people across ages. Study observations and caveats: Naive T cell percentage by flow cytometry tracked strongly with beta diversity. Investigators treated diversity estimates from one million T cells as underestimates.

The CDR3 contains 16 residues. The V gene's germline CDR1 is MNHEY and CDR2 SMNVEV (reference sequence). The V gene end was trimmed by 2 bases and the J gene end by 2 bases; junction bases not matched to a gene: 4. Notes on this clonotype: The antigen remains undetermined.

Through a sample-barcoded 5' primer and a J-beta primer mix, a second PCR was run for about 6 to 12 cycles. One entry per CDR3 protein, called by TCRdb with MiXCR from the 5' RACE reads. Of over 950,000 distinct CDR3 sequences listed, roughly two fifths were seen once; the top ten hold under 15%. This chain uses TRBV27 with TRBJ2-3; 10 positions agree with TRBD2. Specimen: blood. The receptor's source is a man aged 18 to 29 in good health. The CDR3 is CASSLASGGATDTQYF. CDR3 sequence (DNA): TGTGCCAGCAGTTTAGCGAGCGGGGGGGCCACAGATACGCAGTATTTT.